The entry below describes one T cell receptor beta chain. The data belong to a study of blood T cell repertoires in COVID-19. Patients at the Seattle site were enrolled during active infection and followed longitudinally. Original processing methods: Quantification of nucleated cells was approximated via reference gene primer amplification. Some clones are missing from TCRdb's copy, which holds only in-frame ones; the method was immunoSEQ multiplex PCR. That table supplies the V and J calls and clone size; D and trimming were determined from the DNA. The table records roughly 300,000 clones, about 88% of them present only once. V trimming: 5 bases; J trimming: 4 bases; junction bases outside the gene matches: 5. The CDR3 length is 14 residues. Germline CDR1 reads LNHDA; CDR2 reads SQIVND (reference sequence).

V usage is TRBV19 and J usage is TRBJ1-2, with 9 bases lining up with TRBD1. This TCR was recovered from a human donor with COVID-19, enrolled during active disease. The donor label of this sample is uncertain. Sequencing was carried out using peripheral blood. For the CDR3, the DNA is TGTGCCAGTAGTGTACAGGGGGCCGGCTATGGCTACACCTTC. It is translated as CASSVQGAGYGYTF.